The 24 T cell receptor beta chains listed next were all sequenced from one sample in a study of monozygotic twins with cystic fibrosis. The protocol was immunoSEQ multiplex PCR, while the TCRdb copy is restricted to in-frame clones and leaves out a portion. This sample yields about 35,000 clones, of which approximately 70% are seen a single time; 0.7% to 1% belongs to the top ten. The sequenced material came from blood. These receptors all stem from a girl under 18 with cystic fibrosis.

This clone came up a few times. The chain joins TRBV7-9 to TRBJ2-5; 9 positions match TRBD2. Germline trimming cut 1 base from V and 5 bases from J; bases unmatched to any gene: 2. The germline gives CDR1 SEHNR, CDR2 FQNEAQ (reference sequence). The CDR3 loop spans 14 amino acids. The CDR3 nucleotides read TGTGCCAGCAGCTTAGGTGCGGGAGGGGAGACCCAGTACTTC. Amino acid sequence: CASSLGAGGETQYF.

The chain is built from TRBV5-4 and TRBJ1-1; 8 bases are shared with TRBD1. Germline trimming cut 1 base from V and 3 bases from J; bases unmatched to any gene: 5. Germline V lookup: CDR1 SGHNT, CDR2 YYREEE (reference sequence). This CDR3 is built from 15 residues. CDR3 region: CASSLKVTGDTEAFF. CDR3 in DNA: TGTGCCAGCAGCTTGAAGGTGACAGGGGACACTGAAGCTTTCTTT.

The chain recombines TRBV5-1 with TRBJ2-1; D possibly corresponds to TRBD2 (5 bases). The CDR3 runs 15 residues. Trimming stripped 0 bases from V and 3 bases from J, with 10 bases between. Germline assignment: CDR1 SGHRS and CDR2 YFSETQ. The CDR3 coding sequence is TGCGCCAGCAGCTTGGCGAAGCGGATCTACAATGAGCAGTTCTTC. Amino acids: CASSLAKRIYNEQFF.

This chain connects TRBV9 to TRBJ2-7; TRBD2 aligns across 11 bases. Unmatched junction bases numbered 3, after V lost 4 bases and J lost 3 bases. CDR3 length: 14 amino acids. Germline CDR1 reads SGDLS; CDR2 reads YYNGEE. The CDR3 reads CASSPGTSGYEQYF. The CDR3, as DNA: TGTGCCAGCAGCCCTGGGACTAGCGGCTACGAGCAGTACTTC.

CDR3 in amino acids: CAWSVRREQFF. The CDR3 region has the DNA TGTGCCTGGAGTGTACGACGTGAGCAGTTCTTC. The rearrangement links TRBV30 to TRBJ2-1; D remains unclear. This CDR3 spans 11 amino acids. The germline gives CDR1 GTSNPN, CDR2 SVGIG (reference sequence). The germline V and J ends were trimmed by 0 bases and 9 bases, with 6 bases remaining between them.

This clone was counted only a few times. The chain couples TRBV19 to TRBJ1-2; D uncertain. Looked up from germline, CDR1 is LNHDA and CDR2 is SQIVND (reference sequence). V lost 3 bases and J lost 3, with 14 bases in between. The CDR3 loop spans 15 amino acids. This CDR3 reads CASSMRGRPDYGYTF. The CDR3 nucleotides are TGTGCCAGTAGTATGAGAGGGCGTCCGGACTATGGCTACACCTTC.

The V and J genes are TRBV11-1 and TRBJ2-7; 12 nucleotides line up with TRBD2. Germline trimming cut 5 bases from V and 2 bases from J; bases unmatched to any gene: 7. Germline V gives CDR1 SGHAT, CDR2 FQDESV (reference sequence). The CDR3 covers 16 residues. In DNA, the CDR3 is TGTGCCAGCAGCATGGCTAGCGGGAGGGGGCCCTACGAGCAGTACTTC. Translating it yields CASSMASGRGPYEQYF.

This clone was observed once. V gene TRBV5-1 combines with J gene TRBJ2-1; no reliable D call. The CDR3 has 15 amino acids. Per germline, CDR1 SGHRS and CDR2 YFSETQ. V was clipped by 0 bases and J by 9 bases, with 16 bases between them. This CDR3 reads CASSLGLDRFGEQFF. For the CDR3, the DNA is TGCGCCAGCAGCTTGGGTCTAGATAGGTTTGGTGAGCAGTTCTTC. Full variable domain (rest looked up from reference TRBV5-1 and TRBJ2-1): KAGVTQTPRYLIKTRGQQVTLSCSPISGHRSVSWYQQTPGQGLQFLFEYFSETQRNKGNFPGRFSGRQFSNSRSEMNVSTLELGDSALYLCASSLGLDRFGEQFFGPGTRLTVL.

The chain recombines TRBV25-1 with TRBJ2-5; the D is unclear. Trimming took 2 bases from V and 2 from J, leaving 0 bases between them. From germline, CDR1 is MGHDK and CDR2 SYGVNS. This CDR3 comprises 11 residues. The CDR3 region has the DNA TGTGCCAGCAGTGAACAAGAGACCCAGTACTTC. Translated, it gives CASSEQETQYF.

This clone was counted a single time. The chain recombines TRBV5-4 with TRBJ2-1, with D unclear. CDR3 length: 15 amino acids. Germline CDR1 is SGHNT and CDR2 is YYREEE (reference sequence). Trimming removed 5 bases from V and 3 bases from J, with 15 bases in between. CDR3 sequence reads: CASRQDPKNYNEQFF. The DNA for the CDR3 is TGTGCCAGCAGGCAAGATCCCAAAAACTACAATGAGCAGTTCTTC. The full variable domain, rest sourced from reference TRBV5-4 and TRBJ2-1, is ETGVTQSPTHLIKTRGQQVTLRCSSQSGHNTVSWYQQALGQGPQFIFQYYREEENGRGNFPPRFSGLQFPNYSSELNVNALELDDSALYLCASRQDPKNYNEQFFGPGTRLTVL.

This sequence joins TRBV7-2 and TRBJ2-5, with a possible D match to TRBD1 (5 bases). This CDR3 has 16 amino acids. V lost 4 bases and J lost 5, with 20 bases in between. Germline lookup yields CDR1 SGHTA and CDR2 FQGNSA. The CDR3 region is CASSWRQPGTGETQYF. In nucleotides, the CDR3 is TGTGCCAGCAGCTGGAGACAGCCGGGTACCGGGGAGACCCAGTACTTC.

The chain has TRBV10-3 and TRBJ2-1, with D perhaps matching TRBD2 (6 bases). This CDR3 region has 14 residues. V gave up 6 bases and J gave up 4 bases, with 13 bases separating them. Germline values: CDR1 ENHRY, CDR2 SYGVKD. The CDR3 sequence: CAISSRDSYNEQFF. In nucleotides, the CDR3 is TGTGCCATCAGCTCCCGGGACTCTTACAATGAGCAGTTCTTC.

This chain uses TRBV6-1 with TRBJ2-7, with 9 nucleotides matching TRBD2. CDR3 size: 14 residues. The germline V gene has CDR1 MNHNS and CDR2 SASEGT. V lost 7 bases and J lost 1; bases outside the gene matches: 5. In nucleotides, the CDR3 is TGTGCCAGCAAGGCTAGCGGGAATTCCTACGAGCAGTACGTC. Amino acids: CASKASGNSYEQYV.

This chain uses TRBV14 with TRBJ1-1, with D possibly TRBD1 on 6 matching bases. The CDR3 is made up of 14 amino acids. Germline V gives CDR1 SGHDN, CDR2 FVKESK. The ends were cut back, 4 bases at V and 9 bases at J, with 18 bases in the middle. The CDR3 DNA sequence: TGTGCCAGCAGCCTTAGAAACACCGGGACAAAAGCTTTCTTT. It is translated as CASSLRNTGTKAFF.

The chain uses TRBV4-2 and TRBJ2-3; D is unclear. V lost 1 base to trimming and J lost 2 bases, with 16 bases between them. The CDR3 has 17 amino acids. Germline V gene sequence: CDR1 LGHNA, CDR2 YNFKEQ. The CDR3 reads CASSQAVHSSYTDTQYF. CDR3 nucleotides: TGTGCCAGCAGCCAAGCAGTACACTCGTCCTACACAGATACGCAGTATTTT.

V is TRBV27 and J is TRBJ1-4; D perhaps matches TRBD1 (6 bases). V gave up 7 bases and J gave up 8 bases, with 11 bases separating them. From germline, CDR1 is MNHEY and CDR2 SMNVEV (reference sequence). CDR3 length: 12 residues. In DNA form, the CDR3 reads TGTGCCAGCAAGGACAGACGCGAAAAACTGTTTTTT. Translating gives CASKDRREKLFF.

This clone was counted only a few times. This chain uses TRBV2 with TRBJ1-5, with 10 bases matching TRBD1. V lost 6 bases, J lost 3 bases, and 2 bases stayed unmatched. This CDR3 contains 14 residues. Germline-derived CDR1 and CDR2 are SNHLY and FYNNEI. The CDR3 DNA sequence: TGTGCCAGCAGGGACAGGGGGTACAATCAGCCCCAGCATTTT. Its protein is CASRDRGYNQPQHF. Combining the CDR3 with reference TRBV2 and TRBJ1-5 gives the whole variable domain EPEVTQTPSHQVTQMGQEVILRCVPISNHLYFYWYRQILGQKVEFLVSFYNNEISEKSEIFDDQFSVERPDGSNFTLKIRSTKLEDSAMYFCASRDRGYNQPQHFGDGTRLSIL.

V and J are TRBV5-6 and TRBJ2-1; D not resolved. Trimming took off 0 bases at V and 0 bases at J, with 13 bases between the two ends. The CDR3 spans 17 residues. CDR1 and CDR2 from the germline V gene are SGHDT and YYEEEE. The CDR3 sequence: CASSLVFSRSSYNEQFF. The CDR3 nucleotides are TGTGCCAGCAGCTTGGTATTTAGCAGGAGCTCCTACAATGAGCAGTTCTTC.

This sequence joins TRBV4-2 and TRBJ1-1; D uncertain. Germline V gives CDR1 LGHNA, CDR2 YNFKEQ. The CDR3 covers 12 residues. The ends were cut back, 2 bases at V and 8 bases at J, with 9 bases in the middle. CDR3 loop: CASSQRGREAFF. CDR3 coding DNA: TGTGCCAGCAGCCAACGAGGGAGGGAAGCTTTCTTT.

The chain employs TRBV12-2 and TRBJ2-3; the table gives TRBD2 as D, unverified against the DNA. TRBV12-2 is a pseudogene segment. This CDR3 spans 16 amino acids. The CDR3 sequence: CASRLEREVKTDTQYF. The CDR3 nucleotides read TGTGCAAGTCGCTTAGAGCGGGAGGTTAAGACAGATACGCAGTATTTT.

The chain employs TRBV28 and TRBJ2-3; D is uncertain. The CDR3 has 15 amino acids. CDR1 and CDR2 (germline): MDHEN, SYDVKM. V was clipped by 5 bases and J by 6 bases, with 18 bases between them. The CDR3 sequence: CASSIGLGGRDTQYF. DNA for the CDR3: TGTGCCAGCAGTATAGGTCTGGGCGGTCGGGATACGCAGTATTTT.

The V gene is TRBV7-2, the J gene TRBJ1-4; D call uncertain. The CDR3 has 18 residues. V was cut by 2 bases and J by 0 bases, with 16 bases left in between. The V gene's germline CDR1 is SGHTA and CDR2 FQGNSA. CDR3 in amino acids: CASSLYPAATATNEKLFF. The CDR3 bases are TGTGCCAGCAGCTTATATCCGGCTGCGACTGCAACTAATGAAAAACTGTTTTTT.

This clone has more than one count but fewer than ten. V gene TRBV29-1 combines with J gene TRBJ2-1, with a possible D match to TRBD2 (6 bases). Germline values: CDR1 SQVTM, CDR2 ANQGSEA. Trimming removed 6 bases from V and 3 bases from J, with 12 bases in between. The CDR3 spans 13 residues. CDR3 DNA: TGCAGCGTCTTCCGGGACTTCTACAATGAGCAGTTCTTC. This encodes CSVFRDFYNEQFF.

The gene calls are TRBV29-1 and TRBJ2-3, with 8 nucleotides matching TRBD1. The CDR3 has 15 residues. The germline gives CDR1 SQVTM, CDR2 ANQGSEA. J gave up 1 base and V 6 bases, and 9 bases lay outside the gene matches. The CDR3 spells CSVVTGTGGTDTQYF. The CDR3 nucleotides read TGCAGCGTCGTAACCGGGACAGGTGGCACAGATACGCAGTATTTT.